This entry lists 15 T cell receptor beta chains sequenced from one sample in a study of cytomegalovirus exposure and HLA in healthy donors. The PCR made use of 60 Vbeta and 13 Jbeta primers. Profiled with immunoSEQ multiplex PCR; TCRdb holds only in-frame clones, not every one. This repertoire includes 45,000 to 50,000 clones. Sequencing used PBMCs. The receptors shown here come from a male donor in good health and CMV-seronegative.

The rearrangement links TRBV2 to TRBJ1-3; no definite D call. Trimming cost V 11 bases and J 4 bases, with 6 bases left between them. The CDR3 loop spans 10 amino acids. Germline loops: CDR1 SNHLY, CDR2 FYNNEI. The CDR3 DNA follows: TGTGCCGCAGTGGGAAACACCATATATTTT. As protein: CAAVGNTIYF.

The chain has TRBV6-4 and TRBJ1-1; a weak D match, TRBD1 (6 bases). The V end lost 3 bases, the J end lost 1 base, and 6 bases lay between the germline ends. Germline V gives CDR1 MRHNA, CDR2 SNTAGT. CDR3 length: 13 amino acids. Written as DNA, the CDR3 is TGTGCCAGCAGTGAGGGGGCGAACACTGAAGCTTTCTTT. It codes for CASSEGANTEAFF.

CDR3 bases: TGTGCTAGTGGTTTCGGCTTACCGTCCCAGGGGGGCTACACCTTC. It codes for CASGFGLPSQGGYTF. The rearrangement uses TRBV12-5 and TRBJ1-2; the D gene is possibly TRBD1 (6 bases). This CDR3 is 15 amino acids long. V was clipped by 3 bases and J by 8 bases, with 19 bases between them. The germline gives CDR1 LGHNT, CDR2 FRNRAP.

The chain uses TRBV5-4 and TRBJ2-1; maybe TRBD2 (7 bases). CDR1 is SGHNT, CDR2 YYREEE, per germline (reference sequence). Trimming stripped 4 bases from V and 7 bases from J, with 18 bases between. This CDR3 contains 15 residues. The CDR3 region has the DNA TGTGCCAGCAGCCGGGGAGGCGGGGGCGGGAATGAGCAGTTCTTC. The encoded protein is CASSRGGGGGNEQFF.

The chain has TRBV9 and TRBJ2-7; a possible D gene is TRBD2 (6 bases). The CDR3 contains 15 residues. Germline CDR1 reads SGDLS; CDR2 reads YYNGEE. Trimming shortened V by 3 bases and J by 2 bases, and 15 bases separated the two germline ends. The CDR3 nucleotides read TGTGCCAGCAGCGGAGGGGCGGGAAGCGCCTACGAGCAGTACTTC. Its translation: CASSGGAGSAYEQYF.

The chain recombines TRBV27 with TRBJ1-2; 11 bases agree with TRBD1. J lost 7 bases, V lost 4 bases, and 8 bases had no gene match. The germline CDR1 and CDR2 sequences are MNHEY and SMNVEV (reference sequence). The CDR3 length is 15 residues. CDR3 sequence reads: CASSSRTGGSAGYTF. The CDR3 nucleotides are TGTGCCAGCAGTTCGCGGACAGGGGGCTCCGCTGGCTACACCTTC.

For the CDR3, the DNA is TGTGCCAGCAGCTTGGCCGGGGGAGAAGCTTTCTTT. Translated: CASSLAGGEAFF. This rearrangement joins TRBV5-6 to TRBJ1-1; possibly TRBD1 for D (5 bases). The CDR3 has 12 residues. With 0 bases removed from V and 8 bases from J, the gap between germline ends came to 8 bases. Germline loops: CDR1 SGHDT, CDR2 YYEEEE. Complete variable domain (other parts from reference TRBV5-6 and TRBJ1-1): DAGVTQSPTHLIKTRGQQVTLRCSPKSGHDTVSWYQQALGQGPQFIFQYYEEEERQRGNFPDRFSGHQFPNYSSELNVNALLLGDSALYLCASSLAGGEAFFGQGTRLTVV.

This chain uses TRBV4-1 with TRBJ2-5, with D possibly matching TRBD2 (5 bases). This CDR3 comprises 16 residues. Trimming left V 2 bases short and J 4 bases short, with 17 bases between. The V gene's germline CDR1 is MGHRA and CDR2 YSYEKL. The CDR3 coding sequence is TGCGCCAGCAGCCAACTCCGACGGGGAAGTGGAGAGACCCAGTACTTC. Protein: CASSQLRRGSGETQYF.

J is TRBJ2-1 and V is TRBV30; 11 positions match TRBD2. This CDR3 comprises 14 residues. Germline CDR1 and CDR2: GTSNPN and SVGIG (reference sequence). V lost 3 bases to trimming and J lost 9 bases; unmatched junction nucleotides: 7. The CDR3 loop reads CAWRLAGGPREQFF. The CDR3 bases are TGTGCCTGGAGGCTAGCGGGGGGCCCACGTGAGCAGTTCTTC.

The chain uses TRBV21-1 and TRBJ1-6; the D call TRBD1 from the table was never checked on the DNA. TRBV21-1 constitutes a pseudogene. The CDR3 runs 14 residues. The CDR3 protein is CASSPTGQNSPLHF. For the CDR3, the DNA is TGTGCCAGCAGCCCGACAGGGCAGAATTCACCCCTCCACTTT.

V and J are TRBV6-6 and TRBJ1-5, with TRBD1 matching 7 bases. In germline, CDR1 is MNHNY, CDR2 SVGAGI (reference sequence). This CDR3 has 15 amino acids. V trimming: 5 bases; J trimming: 1 base; junction bases outside the gene matches: 5. CDR3 in amino acids: CASSGLGQSNQPQHF. The CDR3 DNA reads as TGTGCCAGCAGTGGCCTGGGACAGAGCAATCAGCCCCAGCATTTT.

The chain is built from TRBV5-6 and TRBJ1-1; D is unresolved. There are 17 residues in the CDR3. The V end lost 2 bases, the J end lost 1 base, and 18 bases lay between the germline ends. Germline V lookup: CDR1 SGHDT, CDR2 YYEEEE. The CDR3 DNA reads as TGTGCCAGCAGCTTCGGGGTTGAACCCAGTCCGAACACTGAAGCTTTCTTT. Translation: CASSFGVEPSPNTEAFF.

Note on this clone: A junction boundary mismatches the germline segment, possibly from a read error. The rearrangement joins TRBV18 to TRBJ1-2; a weak D match, TRBD1 (6 bases). The CDR3 length is 14 residues. Germline V gives CDR1 KGHSH, CDR2 LQKENI. The chain's CDR3 is CASSPPGGPPVTLF. For the CDR3, the DNA is TGTGCCAGCTCACCACCGGGGGGGCCCCCAGTAACTTTATTC.

The gene calls are TRBV4-1 and TRBJ2-7; TRBD1 matches 7 bases. The CDR3 has 16 residues. V dropped 1 base and J dropped 0; count of bases not matched to a gene: 6. The germline V gene has CDR1 MGHRA and CDR2 YSYEKL. Here the CDR3 DNA reads TGCGCCAGCAGCCAAGGGTTCGGGACAGCCTCCTACGAGCAGTACTTC. Its translation: CASSQGFGTASYEQYF.

V is TRBV6-5 and J is TRBJ2-3, with D possibly being TRBD2 (5 bases). The germline gives CDR1 MNHEY, CDR2 SVGAGI. The CDR3 sequence is 13 residues long. Trimming took 2 bases from V and 4 from J, leaving 7 bases between them. CDR3: CASSYGESDTQYF. The CDR3 DNA sequence: TGTGCCAGCAGTTACGGGGAGTCAGATACGCAGTATTTT.